This TCR beta chain emerged from a study of Ad26.COV2.S vaccination and SARS-CoV-2 variants. Some clones are missing from TCRdb's copy, which holds only in-frame ones; the method was immunoSEQ multiplex PCR. Of 300,000 to 400,000 clones in the sample, about 82% were seen once. The treatment here: about 20 received Ad26.COV2.S at low or high dose, single or two shots; 5 received placebo; per-sample allocation not given. Samples were taken on day 63 after the first vaccine or placebo injection. V was pared by 0 bases and J by 0 bases, with 10 bases between. Germline CDR1 is SGHRS and CDR2 is YFSETQ. The CDR3 length is 17 residues.

Source: peripheral blood, taken in a trial of Ad26.COV2.S vaccine versus placebo. The chain combines TRBV5-1 with TRBJ2-6; D might be TRBD1 (5 bases). The clonotype comes from a person between 18 and 59 years old who received the Ad26.COV2.S COVID-19 vaccine or a placebo. The CDR3 nucleotides read TGCGCCAGCAGCTTGGGACAGAGCCACTCTGGGGCCAACGTCCTGACTTTC. Amino acid sequence: CASSLGQSHSGANVLTF.